Listed here are 22 T cell receptor beta chains from one sample, sequenced in a study of T cell clusters in autoimmune cytopenias. Multiplex touch-down PCR amplified TRB using TRB-A and TRB-B pools in one tube. Following a re-call of the multiplex PCR reads, TCRdb has one entry per CDR3 protein and lacks DNA. In all, the sample yields some 3,500 distinct CDR3 sequences. Each sample's input was about 250 ng genomic DNA, 30,000 to 45,000 genome equivalents. Sequencing was carried out using peripheral blood. The receptor set was obtained from a human donor with an autoimmune cytopenia or autoimmune hepatitis (not recorded which).

Considering frequency, this clonotype is medium-sized. This chain uses TRBV27 with TRBJ2-7; the D call from TCRdb, TRBD2, cannot be confirmed without DNA. The CDR3 covers 14 residues. The germline CDR1 and CDR2 sequences are MNHEY and SMNVEV (reference sequence). The CDR3 sequence is CASSLLGEAYEQYF.

Its frequency marks this clonotype as medium-sized (0.01 to 0.1%). The chain carries TRBV5-6 and TRBJ2-5; TCRdb's D call of TRBD1 is untestable without DNA. This CDR3 region has 15 residues. CDR1 is SGHDT and CDR2 is YYEEEE in the germline V gene. The CDR3 spells CASSLGAPSTETQYF.

This clonotype is identified as medium-sized from frequency. The gene calls are TRBV6-6 and TRBJ2-7; TCRdb selects TRBD2, and the lack of DNA leaves this call unchecked. The CDR3 runs 12 residues. Germline V gives CDR1 MNHNY, CDR2 SVGAGI (reference sequence). CDR3: CASSRLGYEQYF.

This clonotype is identified as medium-sized from frequency. The V gene is TRBV19, the J gene TRBJ2-1; TCRdb calls TRBD2, which cannot be checked without DNA. The CDR3 is 15 amino acids. Germline V gene sequence: CDR1 LNHDA, CDR2 SQIVND (reference sequence). CDR3 residues: CASSIRGLAGDQEFF.

This clonotype registers medium-sized by frequency. The J gene is TRBJ2-1, the V gene TRBV2; TCRdb reports TRBD1, a call that lacks DNA to check it against. This CDR3 spans 15 amino acids. Per the germline V gene, CDR1 is SNHLY and CDR2 is FYNNEI. Here the CDR3 reads CASSEVGLGTDEQFF.

By frequency, this clonotype is medium-sized. J is TRBJ2-1 and V is TRBV6-6. Looked up from germline, CDR1 is MNHNY and CDR2 is SVGAGI (reference sequence). The CDR3 is 16 amino acids. The CDR3: CASSPTRTRSYNEQFF.

This clonotype is medium-sized by frequency. The chain employs TRBV19 and TRBJ2-1; the D call from TCRdb, TRBD2, cannot be confirmed without DNA. The CDR3 is 15 amino acids. CDR1 is LNHDA, CDR2 SQIVND, per germline (reference sequence). CDR3 protein: CASSMSAGGPNEQFF.

This clonotype is called medium-sized (0.01 to 0.1%) based on its frequency. The chain couples TRBV4-2 to TRBJ1-3. This CDR3 spans 16 amino acids. CDR1 is LGHNA and CDR2 is YNFKEQ in the germline V gene. The CDR3 is CASSQVGGGAGNTIYF.

This clonotype ranks as medium-sized in terms of frequency. CDR3 in amino acids: CSARDVWRALNTGELFF. J is TRBJ2-2 and V is TRBV20-1; checking the TCRdb D call of TRBD2 is not possible without DNA. This CDR3 contains 17 residues. Germline-derived CDR1 and CDR2 are DFQATT and SNEGSKA (reference sequence).

This clonotype is labeled medium-sized based on frequency. V usage is TRBV6-2 or TRBV6-3 and J usage is TRBJ2-5. This CDR3 is built from 16 residues. Germline V CDR1 and CDR2: MNHEY, SVGEGT. The CDR3 region is CASSDRLAVYQETQYF.

This clonotype is labeled medium-sized based on frequency. The chain employs TRBV19 and TRBJ2-1. Germline CDR1 reads LNHDA; CDR2 reads SQIVND (reference sequence). CDR3 length: 11 amino acids. CDR3 amino acids: CASSFLNEQFF.

In terms of frequency, this clonotype is medium-sized. The V gene is TRBV29-1, the J gene TRBJ2-6; TCRdb reports TRBD1, a call that lacks DNA to check it against. The germline V gene has CDR1 SQVTM and CDR2 ANQGSEA. The CDR3 is 17 amino acids. CDR3: CSVAGTGGVSGANVLTF.

This clonotype ranks as medium-sized in terms of frequency. The chain is built from TRBV7-2 and TRBJ1-2; TCRdb lists TRBD1, though no DNA is available to test this call. Germline V gene lookup returns CDR1 SGHTA and CDR2 FQGNSA. The CDR3 extends over 15 amino acids. The CDR3 spells CASSPGAGEGYGYTF.

By frequency, this clonotype is medium-sized. The chain carries TRBV5-6 and TRBJ2-7; the TCRdb D gene call, TRBD1, has no DNA to confirm it. CDR1 and CDR2 (germline): SGHDT, YYEEEE. The CDR3 runs to 14 residues. CDR3 in amino acids: CASSAIGQGWEQYF.

This clonotype is classed as medium-sized by frequency. The chain recombines TRBV20-1 with TRBJ2-3; TCRdb's D gene call, TRBD2, goes unchecked for lack of DNA. The CDR3 is 13 amino acids. Germline CDR1 and CDR2: DFQATT and SNEGSKA (reference sequence). The CDR3: CSARTSWTDTQYF.

This clonotype is labeled medium-sized based on frequency. The chain combines TRBV20-1 with TRBJ2-7. Germline V gene lookup returns CDR1 DFQATT and CDR2 SNEGSKA (reference sequence). The CDR3 extends over 13 amino acids. The CDR3 loop reads CSARQYISYEQYF.

This clonotype registers medium-sized by frequency. The rearrangement links TRBV30 to TRBJ1-5. CDR3 length: 13 residues. Germline CDR1 and CDR2: GTSNPN and SVGIG (reference sequence). The CDR3 protein is CAWTGGDNQPQHF.

Its frequency marks this clonotype as medium-sized. V gene TRBV7-2 combines with J gene TRBJ2-3; as DNA is missing, the TRBD2 call by TCRdb cannot be tested. CDR1 is SGHTA and CDR2 is FQGNSA in the germline V gene. The CDR3 loop spans 18 amino acids. The CDR3 loop is CASSPHAGLAGGTDTQYF. Full variable domain (remainder filled in from reference TRBV7-2 and TRBJ2-3): GAGVSQSPSNKVTEKGKDVELRCDPISGHTALYWYRQSLGQGLEFLIYFQGNSAPDKSGLPSDRFSAERTGGSVSTLTIQRTQQEDSAVYLCASSPHAGLAGGTDTQYFGPGTRLTVL.

This clonotype counts as medium-sized (0.01 to 0.1%) by frequency. The rearrangement joins TRBV15 to TRBJ2-7; TCRdb gives TRBD1 as the D gene, but with no DNA this cannot be confirmed. In germline, CDR1 is LNHNV, CDR2 YYDKDF (reference sequence). The CDR3 totals 17 residues. The CDR3 sequence is CATSKGNALGGTYEQYF.

This clonotype is labeled medium-sized (0.01 to 0.1%) based on frequency. Here the CDR3 reads CASSLTRGGPDEQYF. The chain carries TRBV5-6 and TRBJ2-7; TCRdb's D call, TRBD2, is unchecked because there is no DNA. The germline V gene encodes CDR1 SGHDT and CDR2 YYEEEE. The CDR3 has 15 amino acids. The whole variable domain, filled in from reference TRBV5-6 and TRBJ2-7, reads DAGVTQSPTHLIKTRGQQVTLRCSPKSGHDTVSWYQQALGQGPQFIFQYYEEEERQRGNFPDRFSGHQFPNYSSELNVNALLLGDSALYLCASSLTRGGPDEQYFGPGTRLTVT.

Considering frequency, this clonotype is medium-sized. The chain couples TRBV29-1 to TRBJ2-7; checking the TCRdb D call of TRBD2 is not possible without DNA. CDR1 and CDR2 from the germline V gene are SQVTM and ANQGSEA. CDR3 length: 11 amino acids. The CDR3 is CSVRAPYEQYF.

By frequency, this clonotype is medium-sized (0.01 to 0.1%). The V call is TRBV6-1, the J call TRBJ1-1. The CDR3 length is 14 residues. CDR1 is MNHNS and CDR2 is SASEGT in the germline V gene. The CDR3 loop reads CASIPSILNTEAFF.